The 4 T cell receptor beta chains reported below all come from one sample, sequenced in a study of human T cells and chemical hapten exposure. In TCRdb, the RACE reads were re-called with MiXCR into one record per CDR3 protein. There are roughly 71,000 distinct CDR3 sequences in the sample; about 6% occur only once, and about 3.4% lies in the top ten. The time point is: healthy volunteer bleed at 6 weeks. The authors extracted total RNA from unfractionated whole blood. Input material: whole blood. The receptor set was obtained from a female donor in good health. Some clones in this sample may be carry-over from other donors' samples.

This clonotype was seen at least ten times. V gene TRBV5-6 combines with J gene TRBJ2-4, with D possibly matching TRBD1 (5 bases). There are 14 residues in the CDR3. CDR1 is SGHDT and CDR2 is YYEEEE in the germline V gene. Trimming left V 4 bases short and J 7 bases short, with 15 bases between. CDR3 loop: CASSTQAILNIQYF. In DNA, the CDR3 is TGTGCCAGCAGCACACAGGCAATTCTCAACATTCAGTACTTC. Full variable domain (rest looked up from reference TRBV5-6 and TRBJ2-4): DAGVTQSPTHLIKTRGQQVTLRCSPKSGHDTVSWYQQALGQGPQFIFQYYEEEERQRGNFPDRFSGHQFPNYSSELNVNALLLGDSALYLCASSTQAILNIQYFGAGTRLSVL.

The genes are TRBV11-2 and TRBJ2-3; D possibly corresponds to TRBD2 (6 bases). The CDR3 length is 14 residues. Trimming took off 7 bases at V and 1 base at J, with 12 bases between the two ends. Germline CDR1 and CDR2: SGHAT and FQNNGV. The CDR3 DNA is TGTGCCAGCACGCCACCGGGGGGCACAGATACGCAGTATTTT. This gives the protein CASTPPGGTDTQYF.

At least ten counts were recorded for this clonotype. CDR3: CASSLSGGGAWGYTF. As DNA, the CDR3 is TGTGCCAGCAGTTTATCGGGAGGGGGCGCGTGGGGCTACACCTTC. The chain recombines TRBV27 with TRBJ1-2, with TRBD1 matching 7 bases. Trimming cost V 0 bases and J 8 bases; bases outside gene matches: 9. Per germline, CDR1 MNHEY and CDR2 SMNVEV (reference sequence). The CDR3 spans 15 residues.

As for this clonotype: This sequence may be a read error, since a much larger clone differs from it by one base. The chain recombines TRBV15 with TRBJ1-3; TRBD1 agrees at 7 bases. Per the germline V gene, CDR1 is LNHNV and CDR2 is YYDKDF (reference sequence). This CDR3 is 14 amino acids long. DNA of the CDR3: TGTGCCACCAGCAGAGCCCGACAGGGAAACACCGTATATTTT. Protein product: CATSRARQGNTVYF.